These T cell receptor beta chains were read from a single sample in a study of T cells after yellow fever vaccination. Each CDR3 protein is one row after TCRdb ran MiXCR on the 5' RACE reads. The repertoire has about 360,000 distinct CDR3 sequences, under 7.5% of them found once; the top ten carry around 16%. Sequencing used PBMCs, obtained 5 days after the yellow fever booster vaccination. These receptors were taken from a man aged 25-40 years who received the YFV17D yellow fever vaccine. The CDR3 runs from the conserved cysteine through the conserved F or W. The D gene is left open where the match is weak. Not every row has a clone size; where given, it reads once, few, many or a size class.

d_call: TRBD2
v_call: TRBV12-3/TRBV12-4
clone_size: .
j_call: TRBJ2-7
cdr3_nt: TGTGCCAGCAGTTGGAGGGGAGGGATTGGCGAGCAGTACTTC
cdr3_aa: CASSWRGGIGEQYF

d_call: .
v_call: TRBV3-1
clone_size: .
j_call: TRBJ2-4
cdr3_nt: TGTGCCTGCAGCCAAAGGCTAGCGAGCGGAGCCAAAAACATTCAGTACTTC
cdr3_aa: CACSQRLASGAKNIQYF

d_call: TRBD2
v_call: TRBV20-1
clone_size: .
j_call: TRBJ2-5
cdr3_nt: TGCAGTGCTAGAGATGGAGGGAGGGCCGGGGAGACCCAGTACTTC
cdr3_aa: CSARDGGRAGETQYF

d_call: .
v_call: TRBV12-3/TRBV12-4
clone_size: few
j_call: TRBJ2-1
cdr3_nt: TGTGCCAGCAGTTTCGGTAGCGGTACCTACAATGAGCAGTTCTTC
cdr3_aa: CASSFGSGTYNEQFF

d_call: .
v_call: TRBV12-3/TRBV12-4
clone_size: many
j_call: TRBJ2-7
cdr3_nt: TGTGCCAGCAGTTTTGGGGGGGACATCTACGAGCAGTACTTC
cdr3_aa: CASSFGGDIYEQYF

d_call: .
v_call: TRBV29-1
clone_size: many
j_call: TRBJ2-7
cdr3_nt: TGCAGCGTCGCACCCCCCTACGAGCAGTACTTC
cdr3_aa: CSVAPPYEQYF

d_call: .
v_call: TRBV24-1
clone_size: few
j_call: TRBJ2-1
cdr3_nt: TGTGCCACCAGTGACAGCTCCTACAATGAGCAGTTCTTC
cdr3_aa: CATSDSSYNEQFF

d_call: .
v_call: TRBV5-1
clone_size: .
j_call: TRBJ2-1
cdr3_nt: TGCGCCAGCAGCTACCCACCTCTCGGGACCTCTTCCTCCTACAATGAGCAGTTCTTC
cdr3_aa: CASSYPPLGTSSSYNEQFF

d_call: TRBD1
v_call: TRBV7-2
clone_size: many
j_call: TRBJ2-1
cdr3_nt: TGTGCCAGCAGCTCCTCAGGGGGCTGGCGGGGCCCCTACAATGAGCAGTTCTTC
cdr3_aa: CASSSSGGWRGPYNEQFF

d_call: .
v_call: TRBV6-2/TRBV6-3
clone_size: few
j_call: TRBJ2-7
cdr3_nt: TGTGCCAGCGCCCCGATCGGGACGGTACCCTACGAGCAGTACTTC
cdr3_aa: CASAPIGTVPYEQYF

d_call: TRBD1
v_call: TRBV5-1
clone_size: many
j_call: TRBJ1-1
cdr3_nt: TGCGCCAGCAGCTTGGGCACCAGGGGGTTAGAAGCTTTCTTT
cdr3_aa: CASSLGTRGLEAFF

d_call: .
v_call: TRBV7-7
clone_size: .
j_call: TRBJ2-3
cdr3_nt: TGTGCCAGCAGCTTTATGCAACTGGATACGCAGTATTTT
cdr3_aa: CASSFMQLDTQYF

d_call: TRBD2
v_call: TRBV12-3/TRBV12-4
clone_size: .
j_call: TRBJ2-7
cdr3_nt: TGTGCCAGCAGACCATCTAGCGGGAGATTCTACGAGCAGTACTTC
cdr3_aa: CASRPSSGRFYEQYF

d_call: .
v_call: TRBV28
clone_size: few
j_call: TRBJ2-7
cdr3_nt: TGTGCCAGCTGGACCCCGGGCAACTCCTACGAGCAGTACTTC
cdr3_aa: CASWTPGNSYEQYF

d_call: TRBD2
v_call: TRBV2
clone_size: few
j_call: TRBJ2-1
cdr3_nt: TGTGCCACCATCAGGGGTTTCGGCGGGAGGAGCTACAATGAGCAGTTCTTC
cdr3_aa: CATIRGFGGRSYNEQFF

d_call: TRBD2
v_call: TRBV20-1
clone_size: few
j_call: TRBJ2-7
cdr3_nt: TGCAGTGCCTACACCCTAGCGGGGACCTACGAGCAGTACTTC
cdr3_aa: CSAYTLAGTYEQYF

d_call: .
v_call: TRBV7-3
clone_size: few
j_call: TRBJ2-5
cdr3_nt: TGTGCCAGCAGCTTAAGGGCCGGGATGGGTGAGACCCAGTACTTC
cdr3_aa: CASSLRAGMGETQYF

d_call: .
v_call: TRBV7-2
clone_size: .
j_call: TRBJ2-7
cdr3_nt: TGTGCCAGCAGCCAGACACTGAGGGGCGAGCAGTACTTC
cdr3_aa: CASSQTLRGEQYF

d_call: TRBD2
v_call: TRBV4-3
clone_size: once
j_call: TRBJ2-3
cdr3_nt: TGCGCCAGCAGCCGGGGACTAGCGGGAGATGATGCAGATACGCAGGATTTT
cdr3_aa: CASSRGLAGDDADTQDF

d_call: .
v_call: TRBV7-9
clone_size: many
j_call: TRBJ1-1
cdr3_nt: TGTGCCAGCAGCCTGAGAACTACAGGGACGAACACTGAAGCTTTCTTT
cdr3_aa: CASSLRTTGTNTEAFF

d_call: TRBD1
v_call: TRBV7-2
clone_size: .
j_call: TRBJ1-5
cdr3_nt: TGTGCCAGCAGCCCTACGACAGGGGGAGTAAGGAATCAGCCCCAGCATTTT
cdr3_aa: CASSPTTGGVRNQPQHF

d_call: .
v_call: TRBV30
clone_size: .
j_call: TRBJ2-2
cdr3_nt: TGTGCCTGGAGCCCCGGGCGCACAACCGGGGAGCTGTTTTTT
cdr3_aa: CAWSPGRTTGELFF

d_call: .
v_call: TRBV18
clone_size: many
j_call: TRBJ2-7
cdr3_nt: TGTGCCAGCTCACCACCGGCGTCCGGACCCCGTGGCGAGCAGTACTTC
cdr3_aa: CASSPPASGPRGEQYF

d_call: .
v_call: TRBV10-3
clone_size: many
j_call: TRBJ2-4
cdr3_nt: TGTGCCATCAGTGAGTGGGGGCCTTCCAAAAACATTCAGTACTTC
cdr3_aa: CAISEWGPSKNIQYF

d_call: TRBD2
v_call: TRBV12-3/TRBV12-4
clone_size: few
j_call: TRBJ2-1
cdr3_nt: TGTGCCAGCAGTTGGGGGGGGGGTCGTAATGAGCAGTTCTTC
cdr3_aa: CASSWGGGRNEQFF

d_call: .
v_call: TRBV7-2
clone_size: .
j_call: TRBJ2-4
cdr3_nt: TGTGCCAGCAGCCCAGGCGGGCGGGATTACATTCAGTACTTC
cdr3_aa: CASSPGGRDYIQYF

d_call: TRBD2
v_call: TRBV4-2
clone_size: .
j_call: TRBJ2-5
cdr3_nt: TGTGCCAGCAGCCAAGGAGCGGGAGTGGTTGAGACCCAGTACTTC
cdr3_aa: CASSQGAGVVETQYF

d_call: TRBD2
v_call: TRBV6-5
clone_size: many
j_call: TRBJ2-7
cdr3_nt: TGTGCCAGCAGTTTCCTCTCTAGCGGGAGGAACTTGCCCTACGAGCAGTACTTC
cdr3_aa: CASSFLSSGRNLPYEQYF

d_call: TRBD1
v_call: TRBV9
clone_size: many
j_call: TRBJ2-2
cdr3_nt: TGTGCCAGCAGCGAGAGGGACAGAGTCACCGGGGAGCTGTTTTTT
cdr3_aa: CASSERDRVTGELFF

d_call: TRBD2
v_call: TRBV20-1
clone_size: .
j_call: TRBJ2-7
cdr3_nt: TGCAGTGCTTGTTGCCAGCCAGCGGGAGGCTACGAGCAGTACTTC
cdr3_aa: CSACCQPAGGYEQYF

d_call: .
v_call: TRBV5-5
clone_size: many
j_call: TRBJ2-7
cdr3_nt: TGTGCCAGCAGCTTGGCCTCAGGGGTGAGCTCCTACGAGCAGTACTTC
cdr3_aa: CASSLASGVSSYEQYF

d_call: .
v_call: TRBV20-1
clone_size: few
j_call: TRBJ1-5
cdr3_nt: TGCAGTGCCGAACCCCACGGAGGTTTTGTGATTAATAGCAATCAGCCCCAGCATTTT
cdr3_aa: CSAEPHGGFVINSNQPQHF

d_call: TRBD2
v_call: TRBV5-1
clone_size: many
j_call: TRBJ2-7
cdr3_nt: TGCGCCAGCAGCCCCCTGGGCGGGAGGGCCGATTCCGAGCAGTACTTC
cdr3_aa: CASSPLGGRADSEQYF

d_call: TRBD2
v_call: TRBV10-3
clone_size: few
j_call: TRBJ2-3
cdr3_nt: TGTGCCATCAGTGGACTAGCGGGAGGCTCAGCAGATACGCAGTATTTT
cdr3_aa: CAISGLAGGSADTQYF

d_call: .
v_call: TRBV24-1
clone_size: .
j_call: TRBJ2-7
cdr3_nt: TGTGCCACCAGTGATCCCACTCGACCGGGAGAGCAGTACTTC
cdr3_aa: CATSDPTRPGEQYF

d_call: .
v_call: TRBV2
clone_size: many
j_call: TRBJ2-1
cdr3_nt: TGTGCCAGCAAGGCCTACTCCTACAATGAGCAGTTCTTC
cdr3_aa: CASKAYSYNEQFF

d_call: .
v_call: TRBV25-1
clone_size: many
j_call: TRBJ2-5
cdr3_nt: TGTGCCAGTATAGGGACACTCCAAGAGACCCAGTACTTC
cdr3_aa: CASIGTLQETQYF

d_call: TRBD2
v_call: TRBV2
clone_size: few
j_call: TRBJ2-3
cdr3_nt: TGTGCCAGCAGACCAACCCTAGCGGGCGGCACAGATACGCAGTATTTT
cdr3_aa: CASRPTLAGGTDTQYF

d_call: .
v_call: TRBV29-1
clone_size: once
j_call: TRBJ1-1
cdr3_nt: TGCACTACTGGGGGCAGGACGAACACTGAAGCTTTCTTT
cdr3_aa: CTTGGRTNTEAFF

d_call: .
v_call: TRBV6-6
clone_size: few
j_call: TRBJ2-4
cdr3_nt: TGTGCCAGCAGTTACTCCTGGTTCATTCAGTACTTC
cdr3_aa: CASSYSWFIQYF

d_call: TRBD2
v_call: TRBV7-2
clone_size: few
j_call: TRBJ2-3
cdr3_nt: TGTGCCAGCGAACCCACTAGCGGACCAGATACGCAGTATTTT
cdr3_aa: CASEPTSGPDTQYF

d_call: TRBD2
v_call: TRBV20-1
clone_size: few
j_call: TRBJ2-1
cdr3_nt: TGCAGTGCTAGGGGGGGGACTAGCGGATCCTACAATGAGCAGTTCTTC
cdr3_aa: CSARGGTSGSYNEQFF

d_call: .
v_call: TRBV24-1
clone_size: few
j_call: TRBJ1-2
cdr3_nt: TGTGCCACCAGTGTAGCGTGGGGCTGGACCCTGCGGGGCTATGGCTACACCTTC
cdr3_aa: CATSVAWGWTLRGYGYTF

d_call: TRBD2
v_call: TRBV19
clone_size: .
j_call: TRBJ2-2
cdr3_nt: TGTGCCAGTAAGCCTGCTAGCGGAAACACCGGGGAGCTGTTTTTT
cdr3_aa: CASKPASGNTGELFF

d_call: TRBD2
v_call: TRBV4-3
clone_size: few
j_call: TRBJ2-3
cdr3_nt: TGCGCCAGCAGCCCGATTACCTTACTAGCGAGGGAGCCAGATACGCAGTATTTT
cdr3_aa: CASSPITLLAREPDTQYF

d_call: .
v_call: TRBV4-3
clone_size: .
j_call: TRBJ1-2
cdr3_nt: TGCGCCAGCAGTCCGGTAATCCGGACCGGCTACACCTTC
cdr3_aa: CASSPVIRTGYTF

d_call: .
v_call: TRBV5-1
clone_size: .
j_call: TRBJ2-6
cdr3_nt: TGCGCCAGCAGCGGTTCCGAGGGGTCCAGTGGGGCCAACGTCCTGACTTTC
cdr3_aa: CASSGSEGSSGANVLTF

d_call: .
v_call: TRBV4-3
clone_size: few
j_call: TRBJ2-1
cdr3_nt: TGCGCCAGCAGCCAAGATTGGGGCGCCAGCTCCTACAATGAGCAGTTCTTC
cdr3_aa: CASSQDWGASSYNEQFF

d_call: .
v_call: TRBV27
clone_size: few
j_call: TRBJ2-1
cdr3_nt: TGTGCCAGCAGTTTAATAGGGGATGAGCAGTTCTTC
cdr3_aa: CASSLIGDEQFF